What follows describes a single TCR beta chain. The protocol was immunoSEQ multiplex PCR, while the TCRdb copy is restricted to in-frame clones and leaves out a portion. The repertoire has roughly 150,000 clones, 88% of them found once; the top ten carry around 2.1%. The sample comes from a study of blood T cell repertoires in COVID-19. Germline V gene sequence: CDR1 MNHEY, CDR2 SVGAGI. The CDR3 has 14 residues. V lost 5 bases and J lost 2; bases outside the gene matches: 3. This clonotype was sampled from a man between 50 and 59 years old who had recovered from COVID-19. This chain connects TRBV6-5 to TRBJ1-2; 9 bases map to TRBD1. The sequenced sample consisted of peripheral blood. CDR3 sequence reads: CASSRTGDNYGYTF. The CDR3 DNA follows: TGTGCCAGCAGTAGGACAGGGGACAACTATGGCTACACCTTC.